What follows are 17 T cell receptor beta chains derived from one specimen sequenced in a study of chemoradiotherapy in HPV16-positive cancers. Clones were read by immunoSEQ multiplex PCR, and TCRdb kept only the in-frame ones, dropping some. The sample carries some 5,000 clones, about nine tenths recorded once. The sample was tumor tissue, taken from a patient who underwent chemoradiotherapy. Source of these receptors: a human donor with HPV-associated anogenital cancer.

This chain links TRBV7-8 with TRBJ2-7, with D hard to call. Germline V lookup: CDR1 SGHVS, CDR2 FQNEAQ. The CDR3 spans 12 residues. The V gene lost 3 bases and the J gene lost 0 bases, with 3 bases spanning the gap. The CDR3 nucleotides read TGTGCCAGCAGCTTCAGCTCCTACGAGCAGTACTTC. It yields the protein CASSFSSYEQYF.

The chain recombines TRBV10-3 with TRBJ2-3; 7 nucleotides agree with TRBD2. From germline, CDR1 is ENHRY and CDR2 SYGVKD. This CDR3 is built from 16 residues. The V gene end was trimmed by 2 bases and the J gene end by 0 bases; junction bases not matched to a gene: 5. The CDR3 is CAISEGAGSSTDTQYF. For the CDR3, the DNA is TGTGCCATCAGTGAGGGAGCGGGATCTAGCACAGATACGCAGTATTTT.

V is TRBV9 and J is TRBJ1-1; 9 nucleotides align to TRBD1. CDR1 and CDR2 from the germline V gene are SGDLS and YYNGEE. The CDR3 is 14 amino acids. With 3 bases clipped from V and 5 bases from J, the junction kept 5 bases outside the gene matches. CDR3 DNA sequence: TGTGCCAGCAGCGAACAGGGGGCTGGGACTGAAGCTTTCTTT. It codes for CASSEQGAGTEAFF.

The chain employs TRBV19 and TRBJ2-5, with 10 positions matching TRBD2. The CDR3 consists of 15 residues. Germline CDR1 reads LNHDA; CDR2 reads SQIVND (reference sequence). V was clipped by 6 bases and J by 5 bases; unmatched bases: 9. CDR3 sequence: CASSFQLAGKETQYF. CDR3 nucleotides: TGTGCCAGTAGCTTCCAACTAGCGGGGAAGGAGACCCAGTACTTC.

V is TRBV19 and J is TRBJ1-5, with TRBD1 as a possible D gene (5 bases). The CDR3 extends over 14 amino acids. The germline V gene has CDR1 LNHDA and CDR2 SQIVND (reference sequence). The V end was cut by 4 bases, the J end by 7 bases, with 14 bases between. The CDR3 DNA is TGTGCCAGTAGTACCAATTGGGGGGGGCAGCCCCAGCATTTT. It codes for CASSTNWGGQPQHF. Together with reference TRBV19 and TRBJ1-5, the CDR3 gives the full variable domain: DGGITQSPKYLFRKEGQNVTLSCEQNLNHDAMYWYRQDPGQGLRLIYYSQIVNDFQKGDIAEGYSVSREKKESFPLTVTSAQKNPTAFYLCASSTNWGGQPQHFGDGTRLSIL.

This chain uses TRBV11-1 with TRBJ2-6; perhaps TRBD2 as D (6 bases). The germline V gene encodes CDR1 SGHAT and CDR2 FQDESV (reference sequence). The V gene lost 4 bases and the J gene lost 0 bases, with 19 bases spanning the gap. The CDR3 is 19 amino acids. The CDR3 sequence: CASSSSRWDSSSGANVLTF. The DNA of the CDR3 is TGTGCCAGCAGCTCATCTCGGTGGGACTCAAGCTCTGGGGCCAACGTCCTGACTTTC.

The chain couples TRBV7-2 to TRBJ1-2; D is possibly TRBD1 (5 bases). V was pared by 5 bases and J by 6 bases, with 16 bases between. Germline-derived CDR1 and CDR2 are SGHTA and FQGNSA. The CDR3 extends over 14 amino acids. The CDR3 DNA reads as TGTGCCAGCAGCCGCCTGGGCCGGGGGGATGGCTACACCTTC. It translates to CASSRLGRGDGYTF.

The V and J genes are TRBV6-6 and TRBJ1-5; D is possibly TRBD1 (5 bases). V was trimmed by 8 bases and J by 4 bases, leaving 15 bases between them. This CDR3 is 14 amino acids long. CDR1 MNHNY and CDR2 SVGAGI come from the germline V gene (reference sequence). The CDR3 DNA follows: TGTGCCAGCTCGAAGTCTCAGGGAAATCAGCCCCAGCATTTT. This translates into CASSKSQGNQPQHF.

The CDR3 DNA is TGTGCCAGCAGTTTAGCTCAGGGTAATGAAAAACTGTTTTTT. Protein: CASSLAQGNEKLFF. This chain links TRBV27 with TRBJ1-4; weak D call: TRBD1 (5 bases). The length of the CDR3 is 14 residues. Germline-derived CDR1 and CDR2 are MNHEY and SMNVEV (reference sequence). Trimming pared 2 bases from V and 4 bases from J, leaving 8 bases between.

V gene TRBV5-6 combines with J gene TRBJ1-3; 8 bases agree with TRBD1. The CDR3 spans 18 residues. Per germline, CDR1 SGHDT and CDR2 YYEEEE. V lost 4 bases to trimming and J lost 3 bases; unmatched junction nucleotides: 15. CDR3 nucleotide sequence: TGTGCCAGCAGCCGTACCGGGACAGGCGATTCTATTGGAAACACCATATATTTT. This encodes CASSRTGTGDSIGNTIYF.

This chain connects TRBV28 to TRBJ2-7; D not certain. V lost 6 bases, J lost 7 bases, and 13 bases lay in between. CDR3 size: 12 residues. From germline, CDR1 is MDHEN and CDR2 SYDVKM. The CDR3 region is CASRHGVLEQYF. The CDR3 DNA reads as TGTGCCAGCAGGCATGGGGTCTTGGAGCAGTACTTC.

The chain combines TRBV14 with TRBJ2-1; 7 bases match TRBD2. The CDR3 totals 20 residues. Germline V lookup: CDR1 SGHDN, CDR2 FVKESK. V shed 1 base and J 4 bases; nucleotides not matched to a gene: 19. CDR3 in amino acids: CASSQVFPGRRGLTYNEQFF. The CDR3 bases are TGTGCCAGCAGCCAAGTATTTCCAGGGAGGCGGGGGTTAACTTACAATGAGCAGTTCTTC.

This rearrangement joins TRBV6-5 to TRBJ1-5; 7 nucleotides align to TRBD1. Losses at the gene ends were 7 bases for V and 3 bases for J; bases not matched to a gene: 3. The germline V gene encodes CDR1 MNHEY and CDR2 SVGAGI. This CDR3 is built from 13 residues. The CDR3 is CASTTGPNQPQHF. DNA for the CDR3: TGTGCCAGCACGACAGGGCCCAATCAGCCCCAGCATTTT.

The chain joins TRBV7-3 to TRBJ1-6; 7 bases align to TRBD1. The V gene end was trimmed by 6 bases and the J gene end by 7 bases; junction bases not matched to a gene: 6. The CDR3 runs to 14 residues. The germline gives CDR1 SGHTA, CDR2 FQGTGA. In DNA, the CDR3 is TGTGCCAGCAGTTACCAGGGGGGGAATTCACCCCTCCACTTT. Translation: CASSYQGGNSPLHF. The complete variable domain, with remaining parts taken from reference TRBV7-3 and TRBJ1-6, reads GAGVSQTPSNKVTEKGKYVELRCDPISGHTALYWYRQSLGQGPEFLIYFQGTGAADDSGLPNDRFFAVRPEGSVSTLKIQRTERGDSAVYLCASSYQGGNSPLHFGNGTRLTVT.

The CDR3 loop is CASSPRDTQYF. CDR3 in DNA: TGTGCCAGCAGCCCCCGGGATACGCAGTATTTT. The rearrangement uses TRBV7-8 and TRBJ2-3; D remains ambiguous. The germline gives CDR1 SGHVS, CDR2 FQNEAQ. V was shortened by 5 bases and J by 6 bases, with 6 bases between the two germline ends. This CDR3 contains 11 residues.

J is TRBJ2-3 and V is TRBV7-6; 8 bases align to TRBD1. J gave up 3 bases and V 1 base, and 3 bases lay outside the gene matches. The germline CDR1 and CDR2 sequences are SGHVS and FNYEAQ. This CDR3 spans 15 amino acids. The CDR3 DNA reads TGTGCCAGCAGCTTAGGGACAGGGAAGACAGATACGCAGTATTTT. Its translation: CASSLGTGKTDTQYF.

The chain recombines TRBV27 with TRBJ2-7, with TRBD1 as a possible D gene (6 bases). CDR1 is MNHEY, CDR2 SMNVEV, per germline (reference sequence). V was shortened by 5 bases and J by 2 bases, with 13 bases between the two germline ends. This CDR3 spans 14 amino acids. DNA for the CDR3: TGTGCCAGCAGTGGGACGGACAGAACCTACGAGCAGTACTTC. The encoded protein is CASSGTDRTYEQYF.